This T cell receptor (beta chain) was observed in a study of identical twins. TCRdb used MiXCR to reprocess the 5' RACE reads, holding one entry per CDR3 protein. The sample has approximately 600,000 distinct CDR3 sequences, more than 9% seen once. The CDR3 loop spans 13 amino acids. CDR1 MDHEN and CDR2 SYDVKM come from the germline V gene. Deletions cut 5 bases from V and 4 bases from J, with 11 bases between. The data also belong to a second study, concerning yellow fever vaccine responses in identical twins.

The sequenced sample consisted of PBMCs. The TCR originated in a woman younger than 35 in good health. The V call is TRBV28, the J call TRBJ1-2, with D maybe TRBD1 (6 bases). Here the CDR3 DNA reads TGTGCCAGCAGTATTCAGGGGTTCTATGGCTACACCTTC. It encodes CASSIQGFYGYTF.